The subject of this entry is one T cell receptor (beta chain). Its matching antigen is unknown. The sample belongs to a study of beta chain features in type 1 diabetes. Study in general: All samples combined gave roughly 100,000,000 sorted cells for examination.

General study results and limits: Sampled from patients, naive, central memory and Treg TCRB repertoires appeared more similar than those sampled from healthy donors.

The ends lost 6 bases at V and 10 bases at J; junction bases unmatched: 8. Germline lookup yields CDR1 SQVTM and CDR2 ANQGSEA. The CDR3 covers 12 residues. Investigators reverse transcribed all isolated RNA, so they sequenced expressed TCRB transcripts. Method: immunoSEQ multiplex PCR; TCRdb's copy keeps in-frame clones and lacks some. The sample records approximately 380,000 clones, around 15% being singletons. This receptor was taken from a woman aged 18 to 35 in good health. The specimen sequenced was naive CD4+ T cells from blood. The chain carries TRBV29-1 and TRBJ2-1; 8 nucleotides line up with TRBD1. CDR3 in DNA: TGCAGCGTCCCTAGAGGGGACAGGGAGCAGTTCTTC. This gives the protein CSVPRGDREQFF.